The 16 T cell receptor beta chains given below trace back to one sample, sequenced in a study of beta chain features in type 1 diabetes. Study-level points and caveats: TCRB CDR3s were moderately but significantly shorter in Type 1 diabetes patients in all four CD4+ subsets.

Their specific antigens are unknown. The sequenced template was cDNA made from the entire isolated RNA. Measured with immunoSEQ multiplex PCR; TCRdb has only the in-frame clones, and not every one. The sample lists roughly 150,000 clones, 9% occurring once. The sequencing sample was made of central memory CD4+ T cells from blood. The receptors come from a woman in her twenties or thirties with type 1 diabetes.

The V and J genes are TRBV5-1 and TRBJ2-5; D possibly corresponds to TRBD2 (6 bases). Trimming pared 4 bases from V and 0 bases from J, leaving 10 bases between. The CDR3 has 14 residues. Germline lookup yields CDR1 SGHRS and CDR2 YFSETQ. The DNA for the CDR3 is TGCGCCAGCAGCCCAGGACTACACCAAGAGACCCAGTACTTC. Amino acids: CASSPGLHQETQYF. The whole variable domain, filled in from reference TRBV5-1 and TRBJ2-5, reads KAGVTQTPRYLIKTRGQQVTLSCSPISGHRSVSWYQQTPGQGLQFLFEYFSETQRNKGNFPGRFSGRQFSNSRSEMNVSTLELGDSALYLCASSPGLHQETQYFGPGTRLLVL.

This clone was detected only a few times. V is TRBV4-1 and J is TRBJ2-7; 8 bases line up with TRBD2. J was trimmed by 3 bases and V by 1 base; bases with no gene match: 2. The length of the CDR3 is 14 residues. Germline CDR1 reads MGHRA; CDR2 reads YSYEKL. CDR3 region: CASSQAGGLYEQYF. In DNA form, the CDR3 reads TGCGCCAGCAGCCAAGCGGGAGGGCTCTACGAGCAGTACTTC.

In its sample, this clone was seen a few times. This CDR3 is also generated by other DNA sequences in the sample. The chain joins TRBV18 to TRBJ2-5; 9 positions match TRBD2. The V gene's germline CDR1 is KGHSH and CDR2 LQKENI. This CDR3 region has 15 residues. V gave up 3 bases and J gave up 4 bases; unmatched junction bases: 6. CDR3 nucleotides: TGTGCCAGCTCACCGCGAGCGGGGGGAGCAGAGACCCAGTACTTC. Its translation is CASSPRAGGAETQYF.

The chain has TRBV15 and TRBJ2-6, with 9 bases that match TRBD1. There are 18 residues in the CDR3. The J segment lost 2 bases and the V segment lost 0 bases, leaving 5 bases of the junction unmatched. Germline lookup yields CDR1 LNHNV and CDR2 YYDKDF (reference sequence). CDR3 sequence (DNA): TGTGCCACCAGCAGAGACCTGGACAGGGGAACTGGGGCCAACGTCCTGACTTTC. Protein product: CATSRDLDRGTGANVLTF.

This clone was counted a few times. CDR3: CASSYSDTDYNEQFF. The CDR3 region has the DNA TGTGCCAGCAGTTACTCGGATACAGACTACAATGAGCAGTTCTTC. The rearrangement joins TRBV6-5 to TRBJ2-1, with D uncertain. V dropped 0 bases and J dropped 3 bases, with 9 bases sitting between them. CDR1 is MNHEY and CDR2 is SVGAGI in the germline V gene. The CDR3 is 15 amino acids.

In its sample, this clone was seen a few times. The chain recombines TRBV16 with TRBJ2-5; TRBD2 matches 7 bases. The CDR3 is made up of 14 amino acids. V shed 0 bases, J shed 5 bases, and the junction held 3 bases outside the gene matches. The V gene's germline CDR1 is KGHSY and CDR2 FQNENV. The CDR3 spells CASSQSYGRETQYF. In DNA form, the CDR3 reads TGTGCCAGCAGCCAATCTTACGGGAGGGAGACCCAGTACTTC.

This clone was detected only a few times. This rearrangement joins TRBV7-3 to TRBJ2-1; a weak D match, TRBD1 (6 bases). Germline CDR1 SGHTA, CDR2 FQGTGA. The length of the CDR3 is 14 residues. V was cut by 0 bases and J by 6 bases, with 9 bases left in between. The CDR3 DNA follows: TGTGCCAGCAGCTTAACGGGCAGGGGCAATGAGCAGTTCTTC. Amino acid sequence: CASSLTGRGNEQFF.

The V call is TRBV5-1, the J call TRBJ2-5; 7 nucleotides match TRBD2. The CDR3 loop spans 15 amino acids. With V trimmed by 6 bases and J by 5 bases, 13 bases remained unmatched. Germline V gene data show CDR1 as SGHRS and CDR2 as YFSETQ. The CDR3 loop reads CASTGGGRGAETQYF. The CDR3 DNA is TGCGCCAGCACCGGGGGAGGGAGAGGGGCCGAGACCCAGTACTTC.

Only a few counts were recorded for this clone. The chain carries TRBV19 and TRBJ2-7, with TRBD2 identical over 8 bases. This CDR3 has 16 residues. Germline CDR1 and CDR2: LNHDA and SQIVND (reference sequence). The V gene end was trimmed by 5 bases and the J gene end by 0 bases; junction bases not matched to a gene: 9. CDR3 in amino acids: CASSARGGAASYEQYF. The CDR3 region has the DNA TGTGCCAGTAGTGCCCGGGGGGGGGCAGCCTCCTACGAGCAGTACTTC.

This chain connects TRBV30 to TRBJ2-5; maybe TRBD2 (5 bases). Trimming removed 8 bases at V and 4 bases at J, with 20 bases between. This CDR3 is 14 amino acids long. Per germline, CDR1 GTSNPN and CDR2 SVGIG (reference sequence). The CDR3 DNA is TGTGCCAGTAGTGGCGAGGGCTACCGAGAGACCCAGTACTTC. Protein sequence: CASSGEGYRETQYF.

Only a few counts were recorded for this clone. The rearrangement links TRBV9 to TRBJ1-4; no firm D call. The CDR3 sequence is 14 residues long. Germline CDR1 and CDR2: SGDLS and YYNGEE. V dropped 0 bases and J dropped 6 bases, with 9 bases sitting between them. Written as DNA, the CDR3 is TGTGCCAGCAGCGTAGGTCGGTCTGATGAAAAACTGTTTTTT. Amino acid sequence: CASSVGRSDEKLFF.

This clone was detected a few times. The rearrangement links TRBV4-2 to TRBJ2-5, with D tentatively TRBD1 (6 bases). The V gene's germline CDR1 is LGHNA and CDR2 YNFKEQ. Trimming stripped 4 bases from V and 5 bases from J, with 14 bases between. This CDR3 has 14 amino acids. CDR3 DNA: TGTGCCAGCAGCCTCACAGGGACGGTGGAGACCCAGTACTTC. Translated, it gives CASSLTGTVETQYF.

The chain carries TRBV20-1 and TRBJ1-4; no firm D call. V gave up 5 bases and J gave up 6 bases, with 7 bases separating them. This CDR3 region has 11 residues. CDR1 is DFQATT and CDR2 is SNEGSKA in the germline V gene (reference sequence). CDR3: CSALFHEKLFF. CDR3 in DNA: TGCAGTGCTCTGTTTCATGAAAAACTGTTTTTT.

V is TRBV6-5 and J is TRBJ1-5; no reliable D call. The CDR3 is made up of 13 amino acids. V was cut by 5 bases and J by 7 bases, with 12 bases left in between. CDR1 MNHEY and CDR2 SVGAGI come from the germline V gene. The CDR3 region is CASSESGVQPQHF. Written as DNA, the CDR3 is TGTGCCAGCAGTGAGTCGGGAGTACAGCCCCAGCATTTT.

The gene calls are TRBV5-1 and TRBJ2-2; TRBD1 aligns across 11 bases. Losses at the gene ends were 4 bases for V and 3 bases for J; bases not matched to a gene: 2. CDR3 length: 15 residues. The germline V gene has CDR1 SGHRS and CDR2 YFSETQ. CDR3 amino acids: CASSRDRGYTGELFF. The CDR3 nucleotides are TGCGCCAGCAGCCGGGACAGGGGGTACACCGGGGAGCTGTTTTTT.

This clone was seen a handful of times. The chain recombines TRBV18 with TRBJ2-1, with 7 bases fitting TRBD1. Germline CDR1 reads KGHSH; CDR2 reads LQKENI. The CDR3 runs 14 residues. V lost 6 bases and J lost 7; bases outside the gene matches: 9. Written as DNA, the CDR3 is TGTGCCAGCTCCGGGACAGACGGTTTTAATGAGCAGTTCTTC. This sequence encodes CASSGTDGFNEQFF.